The 25 T cell receptor beta chains below come from one sample, sequenced in a study of cytomegalovirus exposure and HLA in healthy donors. The primer mix had 60 Vbeta and 13 Jbeta primers. Data came from immunoSEQ multiplex PCR; TCRdb stores just in-frame clones and leaves some out. The data hold roughly 120,000 clones, with less than 85% observed a single time. Sequenced: PBMCs. These receptor sequences come from a man aged 30 to 45 in good health and CMV-seronegative.

The chain has TRBV19 and TRBJ2-1; TRBD2 aligns across 12 bases. Germline V gene lookup returns CDR1 LNHDA and CDR2 SQIVND (reference sequence). Losses at the gene ends were 8 bases for V and 8 bases for J; bases not matched to a gene: 10. There are 15 residues in the CDR3. The CDR3 region has the DNA TGTGCCAGTGGGCATAGGCTAGCGGGAGGGGATGAGCAGTTCTTC. It encodes CASGHRLAGGDEQFF.

This chain uses TRBV19 with TRBJ1-5; TRBD1 aligns across 8 bases. Germline V gene sequence: CDR1 LNHDA, CDR2 SQIVND (reference sequence). J was trimmed by 4 bases and V by 5 bases; bases with no gene match: 1. This CDR3 is 13 amino acids long. The chain's CDR3 is CASSRDRNQPQHF. The CDR3 region has the DNA TGTGCCAGTAGTCGGGACAGGAATCAGCCCCAGCATTTT.

This clone is a singleton in its sample. The chain uses TRBV15 and TRBJ1-1, with a tentative D call TRBD1 (6 bases). Trimming stripped 8 bases from V and 5 bases from J, with 18 bases between. CDR1 LNHNV and CDR2 YYDKDF come from the germline V gene (reference sequence). The CDR3 covers 14 residues. For the CDR3, the DNA is TGTGCCACCGCGGCAGGGGTGGTCGGAACTGAAGCTTTCTTT. Translating it yields CATAAGVVGTEAFF.

V gene TRBV7-9 combines with J gene TRBJ2-1; D ambiguous. The V end lost 4 bases, the J end lost 7 bases, and 14 bases lay between the germline ends. The germline gives CDR1 SEHNR, CDR2 FQNEAQ (reference sequence). The CDR3 runs to 14 residues. DNA of the CDR3: TGTGCCAGCAGCTCTGGTACACAGTGGAATGAGCAGTTCTTC. The encoded protein is CASSSGTQWNEQFF. Full variable domain (missing parts from reference TRBV7-9 and TRBJ2-1): DTGVSQNPRHKITKRGQNVTFRCDPISEHNRLYWYRQTLGQGPEFLTYFQNEAQLEKSRLLSDRFSAERPKGSFSTLEIQRTEQGDSAMYLCASSSGTQWNEQFFGPGTRLTVL.

V and J are TRBV9 and TRBJ1-2, with D hard to call. V was cut by 2 bases and J by 4 bases, with 9 bases left in between. The CDR3 extends over 13 amino acids. The germline gives CDR1 SGDLS, CDR2 YYNGEE. CDR3 loop: CASSVREGYGYTF. The CDR3 coding sequence is TGTGCCAGCAGCGTCCGGGAAGGCTATGGCTACACCTTC.

CDR3 protein: CAWSITDNQPQHF. The CDR3 coding sequence is TGTGCCTGGAGTATCACAGACAATCAGCCCCAGCATTTT. The genes are TRBV30 and TRBJ1-5; no reliable D call. Germline V lookup: CDR1 GTSNPN, CDR2 SVGIG (reference sequence). V was cut by 2 bases and J by 3 bases, with 8 bases left in between. The CDR3 has 13 amino acids.

This chain uses TRBV9 with TRBJ2-2; 8 bases match TRBD2. Trimming removed 1 base from V and 4 bases from J; junction bases left unmatched: 6. CDR1 is SGDLS, CDR2 YYNGEE, per germline. The CDR3 covers 16 residues. As DNA, the CDR3 is TGTGCCAGCAGCGTACTCAGCGGGAGCAGCACCGGGGAGCTGTTTTTT. Translated: CASSVLSGSSTGELFF.

In this sample, this clone turned up a few times. The genes are TRBV25-1 and TRBJ1-2, with TRBD1 as a possible D gene (6 bases). V was cut by 5 bases and J by 4 bases, with 14 bases left in between. This CDR3 spans 14 amino acids. Germline lookup yields CDR1 MGHDK and CDR2 SYGVNS. For the CDR3, the DNA is TGTGCCAGCAGTTCACCCGAGACAGGCTATGGCTACACCTTC. It specifies CASSSPETGYGYTF.

This chain links TRBV7-8 with TRBJ2-1; 9 bases are shared with TRBD1. This CDR3 contains 15 residues. The J segment lost 11 bases and the V segment lost 3 bases, leaving 11 bases of the junction unmatched. Germline V gene lookup returns CDR1 SGHVS and CDR2 FQNEAQ. The CDR3 DNA reads as TGTGCCAGCAGCTTGGGGCCGTCGGACAGGGGTCAGCAGTTCTTC. Protein sequence: CASSLGPSDRGQQFF.

The chain combines TRBV30 with TRBJ2-1; 10 bases are a match to TRBD2. Per germline, CDR1 GTSNPN and CDR2 SVGIG (reference sequence). There are 11 residues in the CDR3. V shed 1 base, J shed 14 bases, and the junction held 2 bases outside the gene matches. The CDR3 spells CAWSDLAGEFF. CDR3 DNA: TGTGCCTGGAGTGACCTAGCGGGGGAGTTCTTC.

The rearrangement joins TRBV7-2 to TRBJ2-7, with D uncertain. V lost 4 bases and J lost 9, with 13 bases in between. CDR3 length: 12 residues. Per the germline V gene, CDR1 is SGHTA and CDR2 is FQGNSA. The CDR3 DNA follows: TGTGCCAGCAGCTGGCTTGGAGCCGGGCAGTACTTC. Its protein product is CASSWLGAGQYF. The full variable domain, in which reference TRBV7-2 and TRBJ2-7 provide the parts outside the CDR3, is GAGVSQSPSNKVTEKGKDVELRCDPISGHTALYWYRQSLGQGLEFLIYFQGNSAPDKSGLPSDRFSAERTGGSVSTLTIQRTQQEDSAVYLCASSWLGAGQYFGPGTRLTVT.

This chain joins TRBV9 and TRBJ2-4; possibly TRBD2 for D (5 bases). The germline V and J ends were trimmed by 4 bases and 5 bases, with 10 bases remaining between them. From germline, CDR1 is SGDLS and CDR2 YYNGEE. CDR3 length: 13 residues. DNA of the CDR3: TGTGCCAGCAGCTCTACGGAGGAAAACATTCAGTACTTC. It specifies CASSSTEENIQYF.

The V call is TRBV27, the J call TRBJ2-7; 9 bases line up with TRBD1. CDR1 and CDR2 from the germline V gene are MNHEY and SMNVEV (reference sequence). CDR3 length: 15 amino acids. Trimming removed 5 bases from V and 3 bases from J; junction bases left unmatched: 8. The CDR3 coding sequence is TGTGCCAGCAGTCCCGCCGGGACAGGGTTCTACGAGCAGTACTTC. It yields the protein CASSPAGTGFYEQYF.

The chain employs TRBV6-1 and TRBJ2-1, with 10 bases fitting TRBD1. V lost 3 bases, J lost 8 bases, and 7 bases stayed unmatched. This CDR3 region has 15 residues. Looked up from germline, CDR1 is MNHNS and CDR2 is SASEGT. The DNA for the CDR3 is TGTGCCAGCAGTGAGCCGGGACAGGGGATCGATGAGCAGTTCTTC. Protein product: CASSEPGQGIDEQFF.

The rearrangement uses TRBV28 and TRBJ2-1; TRBD2 might be the D (5 bases). CDR3 size: 12 residues. CDR1 MDHEN and CDR2 SYDVKM come from the germline V gene. V lost 6 bases to trimming and J lost 9 bases, with 12 bases between them. The CDR3 sequence: CASSENRGEQFF. For the CDR3, the DNA is TGTGCCAGCAGCGAAAATCGGGGTGAGCAGTTCTTC.

This clone was detected only once. At the DNA level, this CDR3 is encoded by other sequences in the same sample as well. V gene TRBV29-1 combines with J gene TRBJ1-1; 12 nucleotides agree with TRBD1. The V segment lost 4 bases and the J segment 5 bases; nucleotides outside the gene matches: 2. The CDR3 runs 13 residues. From germline, CDR1 is SQVTM and CDR2 ANQGSEA. The CDR3 loop reads CSVGGQGATEAFF. DNA of the CDR3: TGCAGCGTTGGGGGACAGGGGGCTACTGAAGCTTTCTTT. Together with reference TRBV29-1 and TRBJ1-1, the CDR3 gives the full variable domain: SAVISQKPSRDICQRGTSLTIQCQVDSQVTMMFWYRQQPGQSLTLIATANQGSEATYESGFVIDKFPISRPNLTFSTLTVSNMSPEDSSIYLCSVGGQGATEAFFGQGTRLTVV.

A word on this clone: A read error may produce the germline difference seen at one junction end. The chain employs TRBV27 and TRBJ1-1; D not resolved. This CDR3 spans 14 amino acids. CDR1 and CDR2 from the germline V gene are MNHEY and SMNVEV (reference sequence). The CDR3 protein is CASSFMGVGSDAFF. DNA for the CDR3: TGTGCCAGCAGTTTTATGGGAGTGGGGTCTGACGCTTTCTTT.

This sequence joins TRBV28 and TRBJ2-7, with D possibly matching TRBD1 (6 bases). The CDR3 is 14 residues long. CDR1 is MDHEN and CDR2 is SYDVKM in the germline V gene. Trimming took 5 bases from V and 0 from J, leaving 11 bases between them. The CDR3 sequence: CASSQRTVSYEQYF. In nucleotides, the CDR3 is TGTGCCAGCAGTCAACGGACAGTCTCCTACGAGCAGTACTTC.

J is TRBJ2-1 and V is TRBV27; 7 positions match TRBD1. The J segment lost 4 bases and the V segment lost 7 bases, leaving 13 bases of the junction unmatched. Germline V lookup: CDR1 MNHEY, CDR2 SMNVEV (reference sequence). This CDR3 is built from 16 residues. CDR3 DNA: TGTGCCAGCATTCGGCAGGGGGTCAAGAGGTACAATGAGCAGTTCTTC. Protein: CASIRQGVKRYNEQFF.

This sequence joins TRBV14 and TRBJ2-3; 10 bases match TRBD2. Germline V gene sequence: CDR1 SGHDN, CDR2 FVKESK. CDR3 length: 14 residues. V was pared by 1 base and J by 9 bases, with 4 bases of the junction left unmatched. CDR3 sequence reads: CASSQGIAGGTQYF. The CDR3 DNA sequence: TGTGCCAGCAGCCAAGGTATAGCGGGAGGAACGCAGTATTTT.

This clone has just a few counts. V is TRBV19 and J is TRBJ2-1; TRBD2 matches 12 bases. CDR3 length equals 16 residues. Germline CDR1 is LNHDA and CDR2 is SQIVND (reference sequence). With V trimmed by 1 base and J by 3 bases, 1 base remained unmatched. The CDR3 spells CASSIGGLAGYNEQFF. The CDR3 DNA reads TGTGCCAGTAGTATAGGGGGACTAGCGGGCTACAATGAGCAGTTCTTC.

This clone was detected a few times. The V and J genes are TRBV12-5 and TRBJ2-5; perhaps TRBD1 as D (5 bases). The CDR3 runs 16 residues. Trimming took off 5 bases at V and 0 bases at J, with 16 bases between the two ends. CDR1 is LGHNT and CDR2 is FRNRAP in the germline V gene. CDR3 protein: CASGLRQNPYQETQYF. The CDR3 nucleotides read TGTGCTAGTGGTCTTCGACAGAATCCGTACCAAGAGACCCAGTACTTC.

The rearrangement uses TRBV5-1 and TRBJ1-3, with D perhaps TRBD1 (6 bases). V was cut by 4 bases and J by 2 bases, with 13 bases left in between. This CDR3 has 15 residues. Germline values: CDR1 SGHRS, CDR2 YFSETQ. The CDR3 spells CASSQDSLTGNTIYF. DNA for the CDR3: TGCGCCAGCAGCCAGGACAGTCTGACTGGAAACACCATATATTTT. Using reference TRBV5-1 and TRBJ1-3 for the parts outside the CDR3, the full variable domain is KAGVTQTPRYLIKTRGQQVTLSCSPISGHRSVSWYQQTPGQGLQFLFEYFSETQRNKGNFPGRFSGRQFSNSRSEMNVSTLELGDSALYLCASSQDSLTGNTIYFGEGSWLTVV.

CDR3 region: CASSGLVIANEQFF. CDR3 coding DNA: TGTGCCAGCAGCGGACTAGTAATCGCCAATGAGCAGTTCTTC. This chain links TRBV2 with TRBJ2-1; 7 bases are a match to TRBD2. The CDR3 is 14 residues long. Trimming cost V 6 bases and J 6 bases; bases outside gene matches: 8. From germline, CDR1 is SNHLY and CDR2 FYNNEI.

CDR3 sequence reads: CASSLGPRGSGNTIYF. The CDR3 nucleotides read TGCGCCAGCAGCTTGGGTCCCAGGGGGTCTGGAAACACCATATATTTT. The V and J genes are TRBV5-1 and TRBJ1-3; 7 bases align to TRBD1. In germline, CDR1 is SGHRS, CDR2 YFSETQ. With V trimmed by 0 bases and J by 1 base, 4 bases remained unmatched. The CDR3 has 16 amino acids.